A selection of T cell receptor beta chains follows, all from one sample in a study of control samples from healthy donors and cancer patients. Only in-frame clones appear in the TCRdb table, and some are missing; sequencing was by immunoSEQ multiplex PCR. The table lists about 170,000 clones, about 90% of them singletons, with 2% to 2.5% in the top ten. Material: blood. The receptor set was obtained from a woman aged 40 to 50 in good health. Both conserved end residues are part of each CDR3. A D gene is named only where the DNA matches it firmly. Size tells how often a clone was seen (once, few, many) or the class of an expanded clone, and some rows leave it out.

D,J,size,V,DNA,CDR3
-,TRBJ2-1,-,TRBV10-2,TGCGCCAGCAGTCCCGGTCCGAGCTCCTACAATGAGCAGTTCTTC,CASSPGPSSYNEQFF
-,TRBJ1-3,-,TRBV2,TGTGCCAGCAGTGATAACTCTGTTGGAAACACCATATATTTT,CASSDNSVGNTIYF
-,TRBJ2-5,-,TRBV6-5,TGTGCCAGCAGTATCCGGGCCTTGGTGACAGAGACCCAGTACTTC,CASSIRALVTETQYF
-,TRBJ1-5,-,TRBV19,TGTGCCAGTAGTCCAGGGCTCAATCAGCCCCAGCATTTT,CASSPGLNQPQHF
TRBD1,TRBJ2-5,-,TRBV19,TGTGCCAGTAACTCCGATCAGGACAGGCAAGAGACCCAGTACTTC,CASNSDQDRQETQYF
-,TRBJ2-1,-,TRBV12-5,TGTGCTAGTGGTTTCAATGAGCAGTTCTTC,CASGFNEQFF
TRBD2,TRBJ2-7,-,TRBV10-3,TGTGCCATCAGCTCGGGAGTAGCGGGGGACTACGAGCAGTACTTC,CAISSGVAGDYEQYF
-,TRBJ2-2,-,TRBV7-6,TGTGCCAGCAGCTTAGGGTACAGGCTAGACACCGGGGAGCTGTTTTTT,CASSLGYRLDTGELFF
-,TRBJ1-2,-,TRBV5-1,TGCGCCAGCAGCTTAATGAAGGGGACCTATGGCTACACCTTC,CASSLMKGTYGYTF
TRBD2,TRBJ2-5,-,TRBV7-9,TGTGCCAGCAGCTTACAGAGCGGGGGGGAAGAGACCCAGTACTTC,CASSLQSGGEETQYF
-,TRBJ1-1,-,TRBV6-5,TGTGCCAGCAGTTACTCCCGGGGTGGCACTGAAGCTTTCTTT,CASSYSRGGTEAFF
-,TRBJ1-2,-,TRBV14,TGTGCCAGCAGCCCTTCCGCGACAACTAATGGCTACACCTTC,CASSPSATTNGYTF
TRBD2,TRBJ2-3,-,TRBV3-1/TRBV3-2,TGTGCCAGCAGCGGAGGACTAGCTGACGCAGATACGCAGTATTTT,CASSGGLADADTQYF
TRBD1,TRBJ2-1,-,TRBV2,TGTGCCAGCACCTCCGGGACAGGGGTCGTTGAGCAGTTCTTC,CASTSGTGVVEQFF
-,TRBJ1-2,-,TRBV11-1,TGTGCCAGCAGCTCCGATGCGGGTCCTAACTATGGCTACACCTTC,CASSSDAGPNYGYTF
-,TRBJ1-5,-,TRBV10-2,TGCGCCAGCAGTGGGGCAGGGAATCAGCCCCAGCATTTT,CASSGAGNQPQHF
-,TRBJ2-7,-,TRBV6-5,TGTGCCAGCAGTTACTCAACGGGCCAAGAGAACTACGAGCAGTACTTC,CASSYSTGQENYEQYF
-,TRBJ1-2,-,TRBV10-3,TGTGCCATCAGTGAGTCGATCGACAGCTATGGCTACACCTTC,CAISESIDSYGYTF
-,TRBJ2-3,-,TRBV4-1,TGCGCCAGCAGCCCAGGGGGGGGCACAGATACGCAGTATTTT,CASSPGGGTDTQYF
-,TRBJ1-5,-,TRBV10-3,TGTGCCATCAGTGTGTGGGGAGGGCATCAGCCCCAGCATTTT,CAISVWGGHQPQHF
TRBD1,TRBJ1-1,once,TRBV6-5,TGTGCCAGCACTAACTCTGGGACAGGGGAAGCTTTCTTT,CASTNSGTGEAFF
-,TRBJ1-2,-,TRBV6-5,TGTGCCCTGTCGAGTATCCAGGGAAACTATGGCTACACCTTC,CALSSIQGNYGYTF
-,TRBJ2-3,-,TRBV5-1,TGCGCCAGCAGGGCGGGGCCAGATACGCAGTATTTT,CASRAGPDTQYF
-,TRBJ1-1,-,TRBV9,TGTGCCACCAAGCCGCCTTCGAACACTGAAGCTTTCTTT,CATKPPSNTEAFF
-,TRBJ1-3,-,TRBV6-1,TGTGCCAGCAGTGAAACCAGCTCTGGAAACACCATATATTTT,CASSETSSGNTIYF
-,TRBJ2-1,-,TRBV7-2,TGTGCCAGCAGCTTAGCGCCCGGGGTGGGCTACAATGAGCAGTTCTTC,CASSLAPGVGYNEQFF
-,TRBJ2-5,once,TRBV5-1,TGCGCCAGCAGCTCAGCGACTCGCTTCACAGGGAAACAAGAGACCCAGTACTTC,CASSSATRFTGKQETQYF
TRBD1,TRBJ1-2,-,TRBV29-1,TGCAGCGCACCGAGGGACAGGGACTATGGCTACACCTTC,CSAPRDRDYGYTF
-,TRBJ1-5,-,TRBV7-8,TGTGCCAGCAGCTTAGAACCAGGGGTAGTATTTGGTCAGCCCCAGCATTTT,CASSLEPGVVFGQPQHF
-,TRBJ1-4,-,TRBV13,TGTGCCAGCAGCTTAGGCCTCGCGGGGAGGGGTGAAAAACTGTTTTTT,CASSLGLAGRGEKLFF
TRBD1,TRBJ1-1,-,TRBV2,TGTGCCAGCAGTCCGACAGGGGGCTTCGCTGAAGCTTTCTTT,CASSPTGGFAEAFF
-,TRBJ2-2,-,TRBV15,TGTGCCACCAGCAGAGATGTGGCCGGCGGGGAGCTGTTTTTT,CATSRDVAGGELFF
-,TRBJ2-3,-,TRBV6-5,TGTGCCAGCAGACTATTACGGACTAGCACAGATACGCAGTATTTT,CASRLLRTSTDTQYF
-,TRBJ1-3,-,TRBV2,TGTGCCAGCAGTTCGGACGCGGGAAACACCATATATTTT,CASSSDAGNTIYF
-,TRBJ2-7,-,TRBV4-1,TGCGCCAGCAGCCAAGGGGCACACAACTTGGTAGTCTACGAGCAGTACTTC,CASSQGAHNLVVYEQYF
-,TRBJ1-1,-,TRBV7-9,TGTGCCAGCAGCTTCGTCGGGGACACTGAAGCTTTCTTT,CASSFVGDTEAFF
TRBD1,TRBJ2-1,-,TRBV11-1,TGTGCCAGCAGCCGGGACAGGACCTACAATGAGCAGTTCTTC,CASSRDRTYNEQFF
-,TRBJ1-5,-,TRBV15,TGTGCCACCAGCATGTCGACAGGAAACAATCAGCCCCAGCATTTT,CATSMSTGNNQPQHF
-,TRBJ2-3,-,TRBV6-5,TGTGCCAGCAGTTACAACCTCAGGACAGATACGCAGTATTTT,CASSYNLRTDTQYF
TRBD1,TRBJ1-5,-,TRBV6-5,TGTGCCAGCAGTTCCGGACAGGTGAGTCAGCCCCAGCATTTT,CASSSGQVSQPQHF
-,TRBJ2-2,-,TRBV7-7,TGTGCCAGCAGCTTATGGACCACGGGGGAGCTGTTTTTT,CASSLWTTGELFF
TRBD1,TRBJ2-2,-,TRBV4-1,TGCGCCAGCAGCCAAGATCCGGCAGGGGGTTCGGTCGGGGAGCTGTTTTTT,CASSQDPAGGSVGELFF
TRBD1,TRBJ2-1,-,TRBV7-8,TGTGCCAGCAGCTTAAGGTTCTGGGACAGGGCAGACAATGAGCAGTTCTTC,CASSLRFWDRADNEQFF
TRBD1,TRBJ1-1,-,TRBV13,TGTGCCAGCAGCTTGGGACAGGGGAGCTCGGGAGCTTTCTTT,CASSLGQGSSGAFF
-,TRBJ1-1,-,TRBV12-3/TRBV12-4,TGTGCCAGCAGGGCCGGGACTGAAGCTTTCTTT,CASRAGTEAFF
-,TRBJ1-1,-,TRBV18,TGTGCCAGCTCCCCCTCGATTTACACAGGAGGGTCCACTGAAGCTTTCTTT,CASSPSIYTGGSTEAFF